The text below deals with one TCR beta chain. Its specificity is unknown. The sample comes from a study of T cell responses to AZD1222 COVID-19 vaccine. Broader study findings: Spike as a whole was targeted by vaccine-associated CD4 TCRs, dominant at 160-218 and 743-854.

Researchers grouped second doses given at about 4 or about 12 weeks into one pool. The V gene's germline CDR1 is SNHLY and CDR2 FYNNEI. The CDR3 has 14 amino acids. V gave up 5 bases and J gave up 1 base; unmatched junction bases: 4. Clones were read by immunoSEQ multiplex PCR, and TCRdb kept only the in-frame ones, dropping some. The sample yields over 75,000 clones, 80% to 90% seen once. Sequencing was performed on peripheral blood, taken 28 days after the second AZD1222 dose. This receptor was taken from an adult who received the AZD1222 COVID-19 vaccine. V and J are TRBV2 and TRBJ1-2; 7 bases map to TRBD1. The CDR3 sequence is CASSQGGYNYGYTF. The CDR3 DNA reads TGTGCCAGCAGTCAGGGGGGGTATAACTATGGCTACACCTTC.